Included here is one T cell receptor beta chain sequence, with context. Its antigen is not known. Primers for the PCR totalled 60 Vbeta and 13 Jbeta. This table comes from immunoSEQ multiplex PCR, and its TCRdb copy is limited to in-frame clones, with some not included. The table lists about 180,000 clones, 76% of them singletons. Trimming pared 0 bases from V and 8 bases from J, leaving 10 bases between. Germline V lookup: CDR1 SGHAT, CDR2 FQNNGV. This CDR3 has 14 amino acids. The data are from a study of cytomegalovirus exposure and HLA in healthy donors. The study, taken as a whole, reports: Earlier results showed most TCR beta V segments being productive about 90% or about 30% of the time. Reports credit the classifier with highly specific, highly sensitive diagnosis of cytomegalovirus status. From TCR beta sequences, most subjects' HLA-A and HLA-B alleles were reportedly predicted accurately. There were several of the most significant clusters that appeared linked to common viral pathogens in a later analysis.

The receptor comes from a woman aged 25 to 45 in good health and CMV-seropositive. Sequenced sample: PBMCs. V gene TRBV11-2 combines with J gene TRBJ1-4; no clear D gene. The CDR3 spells CASSLDLQMEKLFF. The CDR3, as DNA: TGTGCCAGCAGCTTAGATTTACAGATGGAAAAACTGTTTTTT.